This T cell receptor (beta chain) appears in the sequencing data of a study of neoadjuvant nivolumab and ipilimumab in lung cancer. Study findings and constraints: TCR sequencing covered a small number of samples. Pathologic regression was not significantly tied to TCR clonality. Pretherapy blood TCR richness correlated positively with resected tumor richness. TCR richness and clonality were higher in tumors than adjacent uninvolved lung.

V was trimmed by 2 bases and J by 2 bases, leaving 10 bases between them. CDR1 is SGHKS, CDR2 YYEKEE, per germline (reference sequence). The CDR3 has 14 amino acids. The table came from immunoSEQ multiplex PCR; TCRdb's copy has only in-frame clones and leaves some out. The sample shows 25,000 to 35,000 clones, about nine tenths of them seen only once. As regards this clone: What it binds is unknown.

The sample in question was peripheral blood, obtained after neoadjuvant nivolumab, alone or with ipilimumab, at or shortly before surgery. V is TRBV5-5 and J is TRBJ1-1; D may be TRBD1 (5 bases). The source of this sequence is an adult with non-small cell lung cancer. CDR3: CASSLSGGNTEAFF. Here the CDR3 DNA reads TGTGCCAGCAGCTTATCGGGGGGAAACACTGAAGCTTTCTTT.